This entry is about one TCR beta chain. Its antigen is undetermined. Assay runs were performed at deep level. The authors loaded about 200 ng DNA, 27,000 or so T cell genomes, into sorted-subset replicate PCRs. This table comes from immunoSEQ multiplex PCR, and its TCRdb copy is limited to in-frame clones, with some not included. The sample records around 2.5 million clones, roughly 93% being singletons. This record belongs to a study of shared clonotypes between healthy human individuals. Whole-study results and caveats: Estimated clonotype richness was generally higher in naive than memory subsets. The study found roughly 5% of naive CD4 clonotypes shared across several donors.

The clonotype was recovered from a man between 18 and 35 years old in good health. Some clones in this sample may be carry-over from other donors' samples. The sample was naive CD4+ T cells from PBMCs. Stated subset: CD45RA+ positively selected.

In nucleotides, the CDR3 is TGCGCCAGCAGCTTGGCCCGGGGACAGGGTTACGAGCAGTACTTC. As protein: CASSLARGQGYEQYF. The gene calls are TRBV5-1 and TRBJ2-7; TRBD1 matches at 9 bases. The length of the CDR3 is 15 residues. J gave up 4 bases and V 0 bases, and 5 bases lay outside the gene matches. Germline lookup yields CDR1 SGHRS and CDR2 YFSETQ.